This T cell receptor (beta chain) came from a study of blood T cell repertoires in COVID-19. Method: immunoSEQ multiplex PCR; TCRdb's copy keeps in-frame clones and lacks some. The sample holds about 20,000 clones, more than 65% seen once. Trimming took 0 bases from V and 2 from J; bases not matched to a gene: 4. The length of the CDR3 is 16 residues. The germline CDR1 and CDR2 sequences are SGHRS and YFSETQ. V is TRBV5-1 and J is TRBJ2-2, with 7 bases lining up with TRBD2. Sequencing was carried out using peripheral blood. The sequence was collected from a man at least 80 years old with acute or convalescent COVID-19. The CDR3 nucleotides are TGCGCCAGCAGCTTGGTGGGACTAACTAACACCGGGGAGCTGTTTTTT. Translation: CASSLVGLTNTGELFF.